Each of the 21 T cell receptor beta chains below was sequenced from the same sample in a study of T cell repertoires in cytomegalovirus infection. These receptors' targets are unknown. TCRdb reprocessed the reads via MiXCR and lists one record per CDR3 protein. The sample lists roughly 860,000 distinct CDR3 sequences; about 30% were seen once. Here the sequenced sample was cultured CD8+ T cells from PBMCs, taken from culture after CMV antigen stimulation. Receptors were obtained from a human donor in good health (CMV status not recorded). Some clones in this sample may be carry-over from other donors' samples.

As to this clonotype: Germline is not matched at one junction end, which may reflect a read error. V is TRBV6-2 or TRBV6-3 and J is TRBJ1-5; 10 positions agree with TRBD1. This CDR3 spans 17 amino acids. Germline V gene sequence: CDR1 MNHEY, CDR2 SVGEGT. CDR3: CASSPGTGAPSYQPQHF. CDR3 DNA sequence: TGTGCCAGCAGCCCCGGGACAGGGGCCCCTAGCTATCAGCCCCAGCATTTT.

The rearrangement links TRBV7-9 to TRBJ2-5, with TRBD2 matching over 7 bases. Germline CDR1 SEHNR, CDR2 FQNEAQ (reference sequence). The CDR3 spans 14 residues. V lost 6 bases, J lost 1 base, and 5 bases stayed unmatched. The CDR3 nucleotides are TGTGCCAGCAGTTACGGGGGGACCCAAGAGACCCAGTACTTC. This encodes CASSYGGTQETQYF.

The chain carries TRBV27 and TRBJ2-2; TRBD2 agrees at 12 bases. Trimming took 5 bases from V and 3 from J; bases not matched to a gene: 4. The CDR3 is 16 residues long. Germline V gene data show CDR1 as MNHEY and CDR2 as SMNVEV (reference sequence). The CDR3 here is CASSNGLAGYTGELFF. DNA of the CDR3: TGTGCCAGCAGTAACGGACTAGCGGGGTACACCGGGGAGCTGTTTTTT.

This clonotype was detected many times. CDR3 DNA sequence: TGTGCCAGCAGCGAGCGGGGTTGGGTAGCAGATACGCAGTATTTT. This sequence encodes CASSERGWVADTQYF. The chain carries TRBV7-2 and TRBJ2-3, with TRBD2 matching over 7 bases. Losses at the gene ends were 5 bases for V and 4 bases for J; bases not matched to a gene: 9. CDR3 length equals 15 residues. CDR1 SGHTA and CDR2 FQGNSA come from the germline V gene.

This clonotype was counted only a few times. The V and J genes are TRBV6-2 or TRBV6-3 and TRBJ2-1, with 7 bases fitting TRBD2. CDR3 length: 14 amino acids. The V gene end was trimmed by 6 bases and the J gene end by 5 bases; junction bases not matched to a gene: 7. From germline, CDR1 is MNHEY and CDR2 SVGEGT. The CDR3 nucleotides are TGTGCCAGCAGGAGTCCCGGGGGGAACAATGAGCAGTTCTTC. It codes for CASRSPGGNNEQFF.

Ten or more counts support this clonotype. This chain links TRBV6-1 with TRBJ1-1, with TRBD1 matching over 10 bases. Trimming took 4 bases from V and 5 from J; bases not matched to a gene: 19. The CDR3 length is 19 residues. CDR1 MNHNS and CDR2 SASEGT come from the germline V gene. DNA of the CDR3: TGTGCCAGCAGTGCCCGGACAGGGGGTAAAAAACTGCCTGGGACTGAAGCTTTCTTT. Amino acid sequence: CASSARTGGKKLPGTEAFF.

The chain has TRBV14 and TRBJ2-1; perhaps TRBD2 as D (7 bases). The CDR3 contains 15 residues. Germline V lookup: CDR1 SGHDN, CDR2 FVKESK. V lost 1 base to trimming and J lost 6 bases, with 13 bases between them. For the CDR3, the DNA is TGTGCCAGCAGCCAAGTTGCGGGGGCTTTCAATGAGCAGTTCTTC. Protein product: CASSQVAGAFNEQFF.

The chain carries TRBV7-6 and TRBJ2-2; 11 bases map to TRBD2. The CDR3 is made up of 15 amino acids. After removal of 3 bases from V and 5 bases from J, the junction contained 2 bases not matched to a gene. Per the germline V gene, CDR1 is SGHVS and CDR2 is FNYEAQ. The DNA of the CDR3 is TGTGCCAGCAGCTTTAGCGGGGGGGCGACCGGGGAGCTGTTTTTT. Its protein is CASSFSGGATGELFF.

The V and J genes are TRBV5-1 and TRBJ2-1; D possibly corresponds to TRBD1 (6 bases). This CDR3 has 14 amino acids. Trimming stripped 6 bases from V and 2 bases from J, with 12 bases between. CDR1 is SGHRS and CDR2 is YFSETQ in the germline V gene. CDR3 residues: CASTDRIAYNEQFF. The CDR3 bases are TGCGCCAGCACGGACAGAATAGCCTACAATGAGCAGTTCTTC.

This chain links TRBV7-6 with TRBJ1-4, with TRBD1 as a possible D gene (5 bases). Germline CDR1 and CDR2: SGHVS and FNYEAQ. The V gene lost 4 bases and the J gene lost 4 bases, with 19 bases spanning the gap. This CDR3 region has 17 residues. CDR3 residues: CASSYSRGNRFNEKLFF. In nucleotides, the CDR3 is TGTGCCAGCAGCTACTCCCGCGGGAACAGGTTTAATGAAAAACTGTTTTTT.

The V and J genes are TRBV7-9 and TRBJ1-2; possibly TRBD1 for D (5 bases). The CDR3 is 13 amino acids. Trimming shortened V by 5 bases and J by 6 bases, and 13 bases separated the two germline ends. Germline CDR1 reads SEHNR; CDR2 reads FQNEAQ (reference sequence). DNA of the CDR3: TGTGCCAGCAGCCCCCCAGGGATCCATGGCTACACCTTC. It translates to CASSPPGIHGYTF.

V is TRBV19 and J is TRBJ1-1; a weak D match, TRBD1 (6 bases). The CDR3 has 13 amino acids. Germline CDR1 LNHDA, CDR2 SQIVND (reference sequence). V was trimmed by 2 bases and J by 6 bases, leaving 10 bases between them. Here the CDR3 DNA reads TGTGCCAGTAGTATACTGGCAGGGGCTGAAGCTTTCTTT. Translated, it gives CASSILAGAEAFF.

This clonotype occurred a few times. The rearrangement joins TRBV7-9 to TRBJ2-1, with 14 bases aligning to TRBD2. CDR1 is SEHNR and CDR2 is FQNEAQ in the germline V gene (reference sequence). This CDR3 contains 19 residues. The junction had 10 bases not matched to a gene; V was cut back by 5 bases and J by 1 base. This CDR3 is CASSTRFGTSGGSYNEQFF. CDR3 nucleotides: TGTGCCAGCAGCACCCGATTTGGGACTAGCGGGGGATCCTACAATGAGCAGTTCTTC.

This clonotype showed up just a few times. The chain employs TRBV7-2 and TRBJ1-1; the D gene is possibly TRBD1 (5 bases). Deletions cut 4 bases from V and 5 bases from J, with 11 bases between. Germline loops: CDR1 SGHTA, CDR2 FQGNSA. The CDR3 has 13 amino acids. The CDR3 DNA sequence: TGTGCCAGCAGCTCGTCAGGGATAACTGAAGCTTTCTTT. This gives the protein CASSSSGITEAFF.

V is TRBV19 and J is TRBJ2-1; D call uncertain. Per the germline V gene, CDR1 is LNHDA and CDR2 is SQIVND (reference sequence). This CDR3 has 12 amino acids. V gave up 8 bases and J gave up 6 bases, with 11 bases separating them. Written as DNA, the CDR3 is TGTGCCAGTGGGGATCTCTTCAATGAGCAGTTCTTC. As protein: CASGDLFNEQFF.

This clonotype was seen a handful of times. The V call is TRBV6-1, the J call TRBJ2-7, with D perhaps TRBD2 (6 bases). The V end lost 0 bases, the J end lost 6 bases, and 12 bases lay between the germline ends. The CDR3 spans 14 residues. Germline CDR1 is MNHNS and CDR2 is SASEGT. The CDR3 is CASSEALWRGEQYV. Written as DNA, the CDR3 is TGTGCCAGCAGTGAAGCGCTTTGGAGGGGCGAGCAGTACGTC.

Ten or more counts support this clonotype. The chain links TRBV7-2 to TRBJ2-7, with a weak D call TRBD2 (6 bases). CDR3 length: 14 residues. Per germline, CDR1 SGHTA and CDR2 FQGNSA. V gave up 0 bases and J gave up 6 bases, with 12 bases separating them. DNA for the CDR3: TGTGCCAGCAGCTTAGCGGTGGGGGGAGGCGAGCAGTACGTC. Translation gives CASSLAVGGGEQYV.

The chain recombines TRBV7-9 with TRBJ2-3, with 9 bases aligning to TRBD2. This CDR3 region has 16 residues. Germline CDR1 SEHNR, CDR2 FQNEAQ (reference sequence). After removal of 3 bases from V and 5 bases from J, the junction contained 9 bases not matched to a gene. The CDR3 DNA is TGTGCCAGCAGCTTCCCAAGGCGGGGGGGCCTAGATACGCAGTATTTT. Its translation is CASSFPRRGGLDTQYF.

The count of this clonotype is one. The CDR3 does not end in the conserved phenylalanine or tryptophan, so this is likely a read error. The chain recombines TRBV27 with TRBJ2-7, with 8 bases that match TRBD1. The CDR3 has 16 residues. With V trimmed by 0 bases and J by 5 bases, 9 bases remained unmatched. The germline CDR1 and CDR2 sequences are MNHEY and SMNVEV (reference sequence). The CDR3 DNA is TGTGCCAGCAGTTTATCCGTTGGAGACAGGGGCCACGAGCAGTACTCC. It codes for CASSLSVGDRGHEQYS.

The chain employs TRBV7-9 and TRBJ1-1; D not resolved. Germline CDR1 SEHNR, CDR2 FQNEAQ (reference sequence). V was clipped by 5 bases and J by 11 bases, with 12 bases between them. The CDR3 sequence is 11 residues long. In nucleotides, the CDR3 is TGTGCCAGCAGCCCGGGAGCTAGGGCTTTCTTT. Its protein is CASSPGARAFF.

On this clonotype: Just one base apart from a much larger clone, this may be a read error. The V call is TRBV7-2, the J call TRBJ2-1; 13 bases map to TRBD2. CDR3 length: 16 amino acids. CDR1 is SGHTA and CDR2 is FQGNSA in the germline V gene. CDR3 coding DNA: TGTGTCAGCAGCATACTAGCGGGGGGGCCTTACAATGAGCAGTTCTTC. Residues: CVSSILAGGPYNEQFF.